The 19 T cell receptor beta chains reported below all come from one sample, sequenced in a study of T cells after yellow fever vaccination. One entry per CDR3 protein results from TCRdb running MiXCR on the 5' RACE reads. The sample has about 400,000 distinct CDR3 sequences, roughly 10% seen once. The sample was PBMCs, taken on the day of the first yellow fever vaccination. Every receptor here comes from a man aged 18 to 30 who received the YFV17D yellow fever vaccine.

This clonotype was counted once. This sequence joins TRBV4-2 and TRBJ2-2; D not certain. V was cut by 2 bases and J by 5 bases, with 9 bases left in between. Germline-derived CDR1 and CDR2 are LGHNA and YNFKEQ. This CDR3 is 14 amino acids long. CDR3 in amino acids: CASSQPQKTGELFF. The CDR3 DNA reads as TGTGCCAGCAGCCAACCCCAAAAAACCGGGGAGCTGTTTTTT.

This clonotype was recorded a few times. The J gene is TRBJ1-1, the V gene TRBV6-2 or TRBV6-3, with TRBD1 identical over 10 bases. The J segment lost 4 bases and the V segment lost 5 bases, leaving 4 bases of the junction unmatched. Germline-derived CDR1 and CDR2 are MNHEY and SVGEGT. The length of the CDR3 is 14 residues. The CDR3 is CASSATGGLTEAFF. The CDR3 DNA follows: TGTGCCAGCAGTGCGACAGGGGGCCTCACTGAAGCTTTCTTT.

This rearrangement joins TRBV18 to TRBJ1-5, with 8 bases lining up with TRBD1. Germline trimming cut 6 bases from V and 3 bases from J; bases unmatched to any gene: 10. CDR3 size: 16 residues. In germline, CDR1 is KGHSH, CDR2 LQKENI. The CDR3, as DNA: TGTGCCAGCTCTACTAACGGACAGGGCAACAATCAGCCCCAGCATTTT. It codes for CASSTNGQGNNQPQHF.

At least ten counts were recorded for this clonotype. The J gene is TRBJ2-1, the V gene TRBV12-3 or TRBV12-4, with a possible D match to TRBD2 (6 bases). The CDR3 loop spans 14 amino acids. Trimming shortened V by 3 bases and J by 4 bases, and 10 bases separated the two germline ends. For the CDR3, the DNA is TGTGCCAGCAGTTTGCTGGGGGGTTACAATGAGCAGTTCTTC. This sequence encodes CASSLLGGYNEQFF.

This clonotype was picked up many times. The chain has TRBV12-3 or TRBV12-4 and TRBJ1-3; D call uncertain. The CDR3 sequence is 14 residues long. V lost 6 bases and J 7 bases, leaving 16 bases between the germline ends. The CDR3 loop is CASSKDSRWNTIYF. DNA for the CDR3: TGTGCCAGCAGCAAAGATAGTAGGTGGAACACCATATATTTT.

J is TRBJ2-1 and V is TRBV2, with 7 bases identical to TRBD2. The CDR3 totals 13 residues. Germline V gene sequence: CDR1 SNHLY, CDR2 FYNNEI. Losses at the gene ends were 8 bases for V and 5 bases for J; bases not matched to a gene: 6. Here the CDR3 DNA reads TGTGCCAGCGGGAGCGGGGTTCACAATGAGCAGTTCTTC. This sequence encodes CASGSGVHNEQFF.

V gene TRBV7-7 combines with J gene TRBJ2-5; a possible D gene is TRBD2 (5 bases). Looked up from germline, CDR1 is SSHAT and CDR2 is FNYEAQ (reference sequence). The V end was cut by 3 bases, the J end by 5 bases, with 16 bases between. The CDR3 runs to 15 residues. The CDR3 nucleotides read TGTGCCAGCAGCTTCCGGCGGAGCGGATGGGAGACCCAGTACTTC. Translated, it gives CASSFRRSGWETQYF.

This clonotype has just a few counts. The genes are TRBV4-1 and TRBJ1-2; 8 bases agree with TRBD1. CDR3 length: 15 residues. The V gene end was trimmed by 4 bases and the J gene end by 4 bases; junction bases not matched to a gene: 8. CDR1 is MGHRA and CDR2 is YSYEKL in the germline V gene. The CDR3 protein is CASSLTDRGRYGYTF. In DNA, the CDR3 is TGCGCCAGCAGCCTCACCGACAGGGGACGCTATGGCTACACCTTC.

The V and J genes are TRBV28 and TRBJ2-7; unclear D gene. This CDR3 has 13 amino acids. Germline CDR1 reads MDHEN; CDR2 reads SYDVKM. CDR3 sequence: CASSFQTSYEQSV. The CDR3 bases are TGTGCCAGCAGTTTTCAGACGTCCTACGAGCAGTCCGTC.

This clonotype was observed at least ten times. The CDR3 region has the DNA TGTGCCAGCAGTTACGACAGGGGCGGCTACACCTTC. Translating it yields CASSYDRGGYTF. V usage is TRBV6-6 and J usage is TRBJ1-2; 8 bases are shared with TRBD1. The germline V gene encodes CDR1 MNHNY and CDR2 SVGAGI (reference sequence). The CDR3 consists of 12 residues. J lost 8 bases, V lost 2 bases, and 1 base had no gene match.

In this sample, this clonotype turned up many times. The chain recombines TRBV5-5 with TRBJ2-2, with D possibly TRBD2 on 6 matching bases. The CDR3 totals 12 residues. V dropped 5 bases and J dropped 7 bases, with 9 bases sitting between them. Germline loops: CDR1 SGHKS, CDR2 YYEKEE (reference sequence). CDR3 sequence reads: CASSLGGGELFF. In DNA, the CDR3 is TGTGCCAGCAGTCTGGGGGGCGGGGAGCTGTTTTTT.

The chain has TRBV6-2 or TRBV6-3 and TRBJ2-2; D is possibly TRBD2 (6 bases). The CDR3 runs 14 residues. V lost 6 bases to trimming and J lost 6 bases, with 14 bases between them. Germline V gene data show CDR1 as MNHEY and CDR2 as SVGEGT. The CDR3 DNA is TGTGCCAGCAGAGAGATTACGGGGGCCGGGGAGCTGTTTTTT. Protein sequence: CASREITGAGELFF.

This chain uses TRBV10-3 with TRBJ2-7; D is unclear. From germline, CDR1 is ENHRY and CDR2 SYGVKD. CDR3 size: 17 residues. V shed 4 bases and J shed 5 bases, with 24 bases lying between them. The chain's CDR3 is CAISVNPDRASFNEQYF. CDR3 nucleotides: TGTGCCATCAGTGTGAACCCGGACCGGGCCAGTTTCAACGAGCAGTACTTC.

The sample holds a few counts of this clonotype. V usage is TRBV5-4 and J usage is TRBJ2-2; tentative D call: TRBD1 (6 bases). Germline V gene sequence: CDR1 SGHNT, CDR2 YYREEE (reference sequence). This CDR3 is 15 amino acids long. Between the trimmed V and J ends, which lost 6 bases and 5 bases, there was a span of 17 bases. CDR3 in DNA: TGTGCCAGCACCATTGGGGGCGTACGAACCGGGGAGCTGTTTTTT. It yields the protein CASTIGGVRTGELFF.

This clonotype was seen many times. The CDR3 region has the DNA TGTGCCAGCAGTTTGAGGCAAAACAGGCGTGGCTACACCTTC. This translates into CASSLRQNRRGYTF. The chain is built from TRBV12-3 or TRBV12-4 and TRBJ1-2; tentatively, D is TRBD1 (5 bases). Trimming removed 3 bases from V and 7 bases from J, with 15 bases in between. The CDR3 loop spans 14 amino acids.

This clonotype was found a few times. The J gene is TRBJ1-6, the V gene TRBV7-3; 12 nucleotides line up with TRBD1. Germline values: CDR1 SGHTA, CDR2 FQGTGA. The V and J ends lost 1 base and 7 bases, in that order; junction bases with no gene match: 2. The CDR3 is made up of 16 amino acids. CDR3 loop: CASSLMGQGANSPLHF. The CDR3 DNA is TGTGCCAGCAGCTTAATGGGACAGGGGGCCAATTCACCCCTCCACTTT. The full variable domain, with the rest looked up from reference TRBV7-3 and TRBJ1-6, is GAGVSQTPSNKVTEKGKYVELRCDPISGHTALYWYRQSLGQGPEFLIYFQGTGAADDSGLPNDRFFAVRPEGSVSTLKIQRTERGDSAVYLCASSLMGQGANSPLHFGNGTRLTVT.

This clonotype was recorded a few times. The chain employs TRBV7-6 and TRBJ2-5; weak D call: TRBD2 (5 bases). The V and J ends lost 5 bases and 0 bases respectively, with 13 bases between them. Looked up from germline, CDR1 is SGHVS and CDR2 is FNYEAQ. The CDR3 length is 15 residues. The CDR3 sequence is CASSPSGMYQETQYF. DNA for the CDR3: TGTGCCAGCAGCCCGTCCGGGATGTACCAAGAGACCCAGTACTTC. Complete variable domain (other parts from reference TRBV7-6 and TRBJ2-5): GAGVSQSPRYKVTKRGQDVALRCDPISGHVSLYWYRQALGQGPEFLTYFNYEAQQDKSGLPNDRFSAERPEGSISTLTIQRTEQRDSAMYRCASSPSGMYQETQYFGPGTRLLVL.

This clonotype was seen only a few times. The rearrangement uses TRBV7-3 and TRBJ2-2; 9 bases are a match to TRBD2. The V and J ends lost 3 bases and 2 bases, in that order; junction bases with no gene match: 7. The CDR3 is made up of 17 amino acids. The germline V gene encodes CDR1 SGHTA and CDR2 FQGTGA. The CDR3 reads CASSLGAGLANTGELFF. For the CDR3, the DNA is TGTGCCAGCAGCTTGGGAGCGGGACTAGCCAACACCGGGGAGCTGTTTTTT.

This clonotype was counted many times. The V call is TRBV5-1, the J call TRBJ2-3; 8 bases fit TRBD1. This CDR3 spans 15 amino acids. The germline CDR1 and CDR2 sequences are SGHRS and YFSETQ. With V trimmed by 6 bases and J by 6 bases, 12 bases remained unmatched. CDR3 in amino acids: CASMVGTGGTDTQYF. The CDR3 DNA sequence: TGCGCCAGCATGGTAGGCACAGGGGGAACGGATACGCAGTATTTT.